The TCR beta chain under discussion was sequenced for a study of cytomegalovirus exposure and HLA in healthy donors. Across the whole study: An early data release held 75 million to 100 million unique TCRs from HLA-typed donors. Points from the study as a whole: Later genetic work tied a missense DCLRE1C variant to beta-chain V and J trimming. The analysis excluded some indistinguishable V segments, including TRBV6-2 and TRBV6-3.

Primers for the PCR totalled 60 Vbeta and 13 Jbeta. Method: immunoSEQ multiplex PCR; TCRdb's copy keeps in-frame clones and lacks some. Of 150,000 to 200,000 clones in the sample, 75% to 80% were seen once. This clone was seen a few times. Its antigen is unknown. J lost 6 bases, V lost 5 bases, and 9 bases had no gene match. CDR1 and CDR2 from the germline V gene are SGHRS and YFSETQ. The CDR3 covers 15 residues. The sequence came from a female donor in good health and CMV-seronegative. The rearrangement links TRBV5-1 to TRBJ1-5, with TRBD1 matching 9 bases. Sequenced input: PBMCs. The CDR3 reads CASRPNRGPAQPQHF. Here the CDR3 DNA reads TGCGCCAGCAGACCTAACAGGGGGCCGGCTCAGCCCCAGCATTTT.